Given below is one TCR beta chain in context. Antigen specificity is unknown. Time point given: baseline pretreatment blood. Treatment: 15 Gy SBRT to primary tumor, nephrectomy 4 weeks later. After SBRT, blood was collected at 2 and 4 weeks, plus baseline. The patient's renal cell carcinoma had clear cell pathology. This specimen belongs to a study of radiation and T cells in renal cell carcinoma. Study-wide background: Nephrectomy followed 15 Gy stereotactic body radiation by 4 weeks. Findings of the study overall: In blood, top tumor clones expanded by 2 weeks, shrinking by 4.

Germline V gives CDR1 SQVTM, CDR2 ANQGSEA. The CDR3 runs to 16 residues. V lost 7 bases and J 0 bases, leaving 16 bases between the germline ends. Sequencing was performed with immunoSEQ multiplex PCR; in TCRdb, only in-frame clones are kept and a portion is missing. The table lists tens of thousands of clones, approximately 80% of them singletons. The chain has TRBV29-1 and TRBJ2-6, with D hard to call. The sequencing used blood, collected from a patient whose treatment included radiotherapy and nephrectomy. The origin of this receptor is a man between 60 and 70 years old with renal cell carcinoma. The CDR3 DNA sequence: TGCAGCGCTTCCGCCGACGTTGACTCTGGGGCCAACGTCCTGACTTTC. It is translated as CSASADVDSGANVLTF.